The 13 T cell receptor beta chains reported below all come from one sample, sequenced in a study of T-cell reconstitution after alpha-beta-depleted transplantation in children (dated by TCRdb to 2016 to 2018). The treatment or condition label on this specimen signifies: allogeneic hematopoietic cell transplantation with graft depleted of TCRalphabeta T cells and CD19 B cells. The library was made by PCR. Sequencing instrument: Illumina HiSeq 2500. TCR library preparation used molecular barcoding, with unique molecular identifiers applied to normalize quantification of the TCRbeta repertoire. The public reads were reprocessed in TCRdb via fastp at Q25 and MiXCR, keeping in-frame beta chains. Every distinct CDR3 protein forms one entry, paired with its most common genes and DNA. Across this sample there are almost 500,000 distinct CDR3 sequences, with roughly a tenth seen only once. Roughly 2% of the sample lies in the top ten.

Here the sequenced sample was PBMCs, taken before TCRalphabeta/CD19-depleted stem cell transplant. These receptors all come from a child aged 2 to 10 with inherited bone marrow failure, due to receive a stem cell transplant.

This clonotype has at least ten counts. The chain is built from TRBV28 and TRBJ2-7, with a possible D match to TRBD1 (6 bases). CDR3 length: 11 amino acids. V lost 7 bases, J lost 3 bases, and 7 bases lay in between. Germline V gives CDR1 MDHEN, CDR2 SYDVKM. DNA for the CDR3: TGTGCCAGCAAACAGGGCTACGAGCAGTACTTC. This sequence encodes CASKQGYEQYF. The full variable domain, with the rest looked up from reference TRBV28 and TRBJ2-7, is DVKVTQSSRYLVKRTGEKVFLECVQDMDHENMFWYRQDPGLGLRLIYFSYDVKMKEKGDIPEGYSVSREKKERFSLILESASTNQTSMYLCASKQGYEQYFGPGTRLTVT.

This clonotype occurred many times. The chain uses TRBV7-9 and TRBJ2-3, with unresolved D. The CDR3 spans 16 residues. Trimming left V 1 base short and J 0 bases short, with 11 bases between. Germline loops: CDR1 SEHNR, CDR2 FQNEAQ (reference sequence). CDR3 protein: CASSLGITESTDTQYF. In DNA form, the CDR3 reads TGTGCCAGCAGCTTAGGAATAACGGAAAGCACAGATACGCAGTATTTT.

With regard to this clonotype: A clone one base away is much larger, so this may be a read error. J is TRBJ2-1 and V is TRBV5-1; D not resolved. Germline V lookup: CDR1 SGHRS, CDR2 YFSETQ. This CDR3 is 13 amino acids long. The CDR3 DNA follows: TGCGCCAGCAGCTTATTGGAAAGTGGTGAGCAGTCCTTC. It translates to CASSLLESGEQSF.

This clonotype occurred many times. The J gene is TRBJ1-1, the V gene TRBV29-1, with 8 bases lining up with TRBD1. Germline assignment: CDR1 SQVTM and CDR2 ANQGSEA. V trimming: 5 bases; J trimming: 4 bases; junction bases outside the gene matches: 6. This CDR3 comprises 13 residues. The CDR3 region has the DNA TGCAGCGTTCAACAGGGGGTTGGCACTGAAGCTTTCTTT. Translated, it gives CSVQQGVGTEAFF.

This clonotype was observed many times. J is TRBJ2-3 and V is TRBV5-1; TRBD2 agrees at 7 bases. Per germline, CDR1 SGHRS and CDR2 YFSETQ. V lost 7 bases, J lost 4 bases, and 12 bases stayed unmatched. This CDR3 comprises 15 residues. The CDR3 reads CASCLADPVSDTQYF. The CDR3 region has the DNA TGCGCCAGCTGTCTAGCGGATCCCGTCTCAGATACGCAGTATTTT. Full variable domain (outside the CDR3, taken from reference TRBV5-1 and TRBJ2-3): KAGVTQTPRYLIKTRGQQVTLSCSPISGHRSVSWYQQTPGQGLQFLFEYFSETQRNKGNFPGRFSGRQFSNSRSEMNVSTLELGDSALYLCASCLADPVSDTQYFGPGTRLTVL.

This clonotype occurred many times. V usage is TRBV12-3 or TRBV12-4 and J usage is TRBJ2-7; 7 nucleotides align to TRBD2. CDR3 length equals 11 residues. The V gene end was trimmed by 6 bases and the J gene end by 7 bases; junction bases not matched to a gene: 3. CDR3 sequence: CASSSGLEQYF. The DNA for the CDR3 is TGTGCCAGCAGCTCGGGACTAGAGCAGTACTTC.

This clonotype came up many times. This chain connects TRBV9 to TRBJ2-7; the D gene is possibly TRBD2 (6 bases). The CDR3 has 15 amino acids. CDR1 SGDLS and CDR2 YYNGEE come from the germline V gene. Trimming left V 0 bases short and J 3 bases short, with 13 bases between. The chain's CDR3 is CASSVGGLPSYEQYF. CDR3 in DNA: TGTGCCAGCAGCGTAGGTGGACTACCCAGCTACGAGCAGTACTTC. Complete variable domain (other parts from reference TRBV9 and TRBJ2-7): DSGVTQTPKHLITATGQRVTLRCSPRSGDLSVYWYQQSLDQGLQFLIQYYNGEERAKGNILERFSAQQFPDLHSELNLSSLELGDSALYFCASSVGGLPSYEQYFGPGTRLTVT.

There are a few counts of this clonotype. The rearrangement uses TRBV7-8 and TRBJ2-3; D might be TRBD2 (6 bases). The CDR3 runs to 16 residues. The germline CDR1 and CDR2 sequences are SGHVS and FQNEAQ. Trimming took off 2 bases at V and 2 bases at J, with 14 bases between the two ends. The CDR3 region is CASSLRLGGPTDTQYF. The CDR3 DNA follows: TGTGCCAGCAGCTTAAGGTTGGGGGGACCCACAGATACGCAGTATTTT.

The chain links TRBV30 to TRBJ2-3; 7 bases map to TRBD1. The CDR3 is made up of 14 amino acids. Unmatched junction bases numbered 4, after V lost 2 bases and J lost 2 bases. Germline-derived CDR1 and CDR2 are GTSNPN and SVGIG (reference sequence). The CDR3 bases are TGTGCCTGGAGTACAACAGGGGTCACAGATACGCAGTATTTT. It specifies CAWSTTGVTDTQYF.

This clonotype was picked up a small number of times. The chain joins TRBV27 to TRBJ2-7, with D possibly called TRBD1 or TRBD2 (5 bases each). Germline V gene data show CDR1 as MNHEY and CDR2 as SMNVEV (reference sequence). Trimming left V 7 bases short and J 4 bases short, with 11 bases between. The CDR3 consists of 12 residues. CDR3 in amino acids: CASTRDGYEQYF. The CDR3 DNA sequence: TGTGCCAGCACCCGGGACGGTTACGAGCAGTACTTC.

The chain joins TRBV29-1 to TRBJ2-3; tentative D call: TRBD2 (6 bases). Germline loops: CDR1 SQVTM, CDR2 ANQGSEA. The length of the CDR3 is 11 residues. V gave up 4 bases and J gave up 7 bases, with 9 bases separating them. DNA for the CDR3: TGCAGCGTTGTCGCGGGGAATACGCAGTATTTT. Its translation is CSVVAGNTQYF.

Many counts were recorded for this clonotype. This chain joins TRBV5-6 and TRBJ2-5; the match to TRBD2 covers 11 bases. Germline CDR1 reads SGHDT; CDR2 reads YYEEEE. There are 14 residues in the CDR3. With 4 bases clipped from V and 7 bases from J, the junction kept 6 bases outside the gene matches. The CDR3 sequence: CASSRLAGGGTQYF. The CDR3 coding sequence is TGTGCCAGCAGCCGCCTAGCGGGAGGAGGGACCCAGTACTTC.

This clonotype was counted many times. The V call is TRBV5-8, the J call TRBJ2-1; D perhaps matches TRBD2 (7 bases). Germline lookup yields CDR1 SGHTS and CDR2 YDEGEE. Trimming pared 5 bases from V and 2 bases from J, leaving 17 bases between. The CDR3 totals 16 residues. The CDR3 region is CASRHQGRVTYNEQFF. CDR3 nucleotides: TGTGCCAGCAGACACCAGGGGAGGGTTACCTACAATGAGCAGTTCTTC.